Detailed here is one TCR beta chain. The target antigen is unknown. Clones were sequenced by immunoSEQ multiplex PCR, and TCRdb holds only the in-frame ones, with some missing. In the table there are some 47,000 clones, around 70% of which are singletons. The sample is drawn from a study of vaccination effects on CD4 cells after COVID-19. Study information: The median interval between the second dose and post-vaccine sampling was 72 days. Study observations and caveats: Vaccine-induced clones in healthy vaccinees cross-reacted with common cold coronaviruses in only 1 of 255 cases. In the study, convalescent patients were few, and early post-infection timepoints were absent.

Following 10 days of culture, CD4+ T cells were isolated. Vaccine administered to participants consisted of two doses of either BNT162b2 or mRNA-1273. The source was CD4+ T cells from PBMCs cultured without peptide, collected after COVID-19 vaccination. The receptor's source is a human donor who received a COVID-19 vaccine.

CDR3 protein: CASSKNSGEKETQYF. The CDR3 bases are TGTGCCAGCAGCAAAAACTCCGGTGAGAAGGAGACCCAGTACTTC. The rearrangement uses TRBV7-2 and TRBJ2-5; no clear D gene. CDR1 is SGHTA, CDR2 FQGNSA, per germline. V gave up 5 bases and J gave up 5 bases, with 18 bases separating them. The CDR3 contains 15 residues.